This is a list of T cell receptor beta chains from one sample in a study of identical twins. MiXCR, applied by TCRdb to the 5' RACE reads, yields one record per CDR3 protein. The repertoire has approximately 890,000 distinct CDR3 sequences, approximately 13% of them found once; the top ten carry around 1.5%. These same data were also listed under a study on yellow fever vaccine responses in identical twins.

Sequences were obtained from PBMCs. These receptors were obtained from a woman aged 18-29 years in good health. CDR3s include the opening cysteine and the closing phenylalanine or tryptophan. A D gene is named only where the DNA matches it firmly. Clone size is stated in some rows and not others, as once, few, many or a class when expanded.

TGTGCCCTCTACGGGGGTAACGGGGAGCTGTTTTTT CALYGGNGELFF TRBJ2-2 NA NA TRBV12-3/TRBV12-4
TGCAGTGCTCAATGGGGGATGGGGATAGAGGATACGCAGTATTTT CSAQWGMGIEDTQYF TRBJ2-3 NA NA TRBV20-1
TGTGCCATCCGGGAGGGGCGGGAGCCGATCGATGAGCAGTTCTTC CAIREGREPIDEQFF TRBJ2-1 TRBD2 NA TRBV10-3
TGCAGTGCTAGTGGCGGTACCTCCTACAATGAGCAGTTCTTC CSASGGTSYNEQFF TRBJ2-1 NA many TRBV20-1
TGTGCCAGCAGCTTAGGAAAGCTGGCTAGCGCGGGGACAGCCTACGAGCAGTACTTC CASSLGKLASAGTAYEQYF TRBJ2-7 NA NA TRBV11-1
TGTGCCAGCAGCTTAGAGGGGTCGGGGCGACAGGGTTATAACACTGAAGCTTTCTTT CASSLEGSGRQGYNTEAFF TRBJ1-1 TRBD1 NA TRBV7-7
TGCAGTGCTAGGGGGAGTGTTACAGATACGCAGTATTTT CSARGSVTDTQYF TRBJ2-3 NA few TRBV20-1
TGTGCCAGCAGTTCCGGGACAGGGTACATGAACACTGAAGCTTTCTTT CASSSGTGYMNTEAFF TRBJ1-1 TRBD1 NA TRBV6-2/TRBV6-3
TGTGCCAGCAGCAAACTAGCGGGAGTACGAGAGCAGTTCTTC CASSKLAGVREQFF TRBJ2-1 TRBD2 NA TRBV27
TGTGCCAGTAGTATTTGGACAGGGGGTAACACTGAAGCTTTCTTT CASSIWTGGNTEAFF TRBJ1-1 TRBD1 few TRBV19
TGTGCCAGCATCACCCCGATCGGGAAATACACCGGGGAGCTGTTTTTT CASITPIGKYTGELFF TRBJ2-2 NA few TRBV6-2/TRBV6-3
TGTGCCAGCAGAGAGATGGGGAACACTGAAGCTTTCTTT CASREMGNTEAFF TRBJ1-1 NA few TRBV25-1
TGTGCCAGCAGTTACCCTAGGACAGACCTCAAAAACATTCAGTACTTC CASSYPRTDLKNIQYF TRBJ2-4 NA NA TRBV6-5
TGTGCCAGCAGTTTGAGACAGGAGAACAACAATGAGCAGTTCTTC CASSLRQENNNEQFF TRBJ2-1 NA few TRBV12-3/TRBV12-4
TGTGCCAGCAGTACCCGGGACAGGGTTACCGGGGAGCTGTTTTTT CASSTRDRVTGELFF TRBJ2-2 TRBD1 NA TRBV28
TGTGCCACCAGCAGGGGAGGCTCAGATACGCAGTATTTT CATSRGGSDTQYF TRBJ2-3 NA many TRBV15
TGTGCCAGCCCGACACAGGGGCGCACAGATACGCAGTATTTT CASPTQGRTDTQYF TRBJ2-3 TRBD1 few TRBV25-1